The 22 T cell receptor beta chains reported below all come from one sample, sequenced in a study of T cells in localized non-small cell lung cancer. The repertoire was sequenced with immunoSEQ multiplex PCR; TCRdb's copy has only in-frame clones and lacks some. The data show just under 20,000 clones, roughly 83% seen once. Source: peripheral blood, taken before any cancer treatment. All receptors come from a man aged 35 to 69 with stage I lung adenocarcinoma.

This clone was seen only a few times. The chain combines TRBV25-1 with TRBJ2-7; D tentatively fits TRBD1 or TRBD2 (5 bases each). Germline V gene lookup returns CDR1 MGHDK and CDR2 SYGVNS. V was cut by 2 bases and J by 2 bases, with 7 bases left in between. CDR3 size: 13 residues. The CDR3 protein is CASSEGGAYEQYF. CDR3 DNA: TGTGCCAGCAGTGAAGGGGGAGCCTACGAGCAGTACTTC.

The CDR3, as DNA: TGTGCCAGCAGCTTAGAGGTTAGCGGGACCTCCTACAATGAGCAGTTCTTC. Amino acids: CASSLEVSGTSYNEQFF. The J gene is TRBJ2-1, the V gene TRBV7-8; 8 nucleotides align to TRBD2. The CDR3 covers 17 residues. Germline CDR1 reads SGHVS; CDR2 reads FQNEAQ. The V segment lost 1 base and the J segment 0 bases; nucleotides outside the gene matches: 5. The whole variable domain, remainder taken from reference TRBV7-8 and TRBJ2-1, is GAGVSQSPRYKVAKRGQDVALRCDPISGHVSLFWYQQALGQGPEFLTYFQNEAQLDKSGLPSDRFFAERPEGSVSTLKIQRTQQEDSAVYLCASSLEVSGTSYNEQFFGPGTRLTVL.

The V and J genes are TRBV28 and TRBJ1-2; D gene uncertain. V lost 6 bases to trimming and J lost 4 bases, with 9 bases between them. Germline V lookup: CDR1 MDHEN, CDR2 SYDVKM. The CDR3 spans 12 residues. In DNA, the CDR3 is TGTGCCAGCAGCATGGACGCCTATGGCTACACCTTC. Its translation: CASSMDAYGYTF.

This chain links TRBV18 with TRBJ2-3; D unclear. The germline gives CDR1 KGHSH, CDR2 LQKENI. The CDR3 extends over 15 amino acids. Trimming cost V 5 bases and J 2 bases, with 14 bases left between them. CDR3 bases: TGTGCCAGCTCAGGCAGGCTAGAACACACAGATACGCAGTATTTT. Protein product: CASSGRLEHTDTQYF.

The CDR3, as DNA: TGTGCCAGCAGTCGGCGGCCAGGGGCGTACGAGCAGTACTTC. Residues: CASSRRPGAYEQYF. The rearrangement links TRBV6-9 to TRBJ2-7; perhaps TRBD1 as D (6 bases). Between the trimmed V and J ends, which lost 5 bases and 4 bases, there was a span of 15 bases. Germline V gene data show CDR1 as MNHGY and CDR2 as SVAAGI. This CDR3 region has 14 residues.

V gene TRBV7-9 combines with J gene TRBJ1-4; D is undetermined. V lost 3 bases to trimming and J lost 2 bases, with 10 bases between them. The CDR3 runs 15 residues. In germline, CDR1 is SEHNR, CDR2 FQNEAQ (reference sequence). CDR3 coding DNA: TGTGCCAGCAGCTTGGCGGATCGGACTAATGAAAAACTGTTTTTT. Translated: CASSLADRTNEKLFF.

The CDR3 DNA sequence: TGCGCCAGCAGCCCGGGACAGGGCACAGATACGCAGTATTTT. It translates to CASSPGQGTDTQYF. The chain carries TRBV5-1 and TRBJ2-3; the match to TRBD1 covers 8 bases. The CDR3 runs 14 residues. CDR1 and CDR2 (germline): SGHRS, YFSETQ. With V trimmed by 4 bases and J by 1 base, 2 bases remained unmatched.

This rearrangement joins TRBV5-1 to TRBJ2-7, with TRBD1 matching 8 bases. Germline CDR1 SGHRS, CDR2 YFSETQ. The J segment lost 0 bases and the V segment lost 4 bases, leaving 6 bases of the junction unmatched. The length of the CDR3 is 15 residues. This chain's CDR3 is CASSASGTGSYEQYF. In nucleotides, the CDR3 is TGCGCCAGCAGCGCCTCCGGGACAGGCTCCTACGAGCAGTACTTC.

The count of this clone is one. This chain links TRBV10-3 with TRBJ2-2; unclear D gene. V gave up 5 bases and J gave up 6 bases, with 10 bases separating them. Germline V gene data show CDR1 as ENHRY and CDR2 as SYGVKD. This CDR3 contains 13 residues. The CDR3 loop is CAISPPGAGELFF. Written as DNA, the CDR3 is TGTGCCATCAGTCCCCCGGGCGCCGGGGAGCTGTTTTTT.

The chain carries TRBV10-3 and TRBJ1-2; 9 bases fit TRBD1. V dropped 10 bases and J dropped 4; count of bases not matched to a gene: 7. CDR1 is ENHRY, CDR2 SYGVKD, per germline. The CDR3 sequence is 13 residues long. Written as DNA, the CDR3 is TGTGCCACCTGGACAGGGGTCCCCTATGGCTACACCTTC. Amino acid sequence: CATWTGVPYGYTF.

The chain joins TRBV6-1 to TRBJ1-2; D gene ambiguous. This CDR3 is 13 amino acids long. The germline V gene encodes CDR1 MNHNS and CDR2 SASEGT. V lost 8 bases, J lost 3 bases, and 13 bases lay in between. The CDR3 DNA reads TGTGCCAGCGACGTCAGAATGGACTATGGCTACACCTTC. This translates into CASDVRMDYGYTF.

The DNA for the CDR3 is TGTGCCAGCAGCATCGCCGGGACGGCTTACAATGAGCAGTTCTTC. Residues: CASSIAGTAYNEQFF. This sequence joins TRBV7-3 and TRBJ2-1; tentatively, D is TRBD1 or TRBD2 (5 bases each). V was pared by 5 bases and J by 4 bases, with 15 bases between. Germline loops: CDR1 SGHTA, CDR2 FQGTGA. The CDR3 runs 15 residues.

This chain connects TRBV11-2 to TRBJ2-3, with 15 bases identical to TRBD2. The ends lost 2 bases at V and 0 bases at J; junction bases unmatched: 6. CDR1 is SGHAT and CDR2 is FQNNGV in the germline V gene. The CDR3 totals 19 residues. CDR3 region: CASSLQGLAGGLSTDTQYF. CDR3 DNA: TGTGCCAGCAGCTTACAAGGACTAGCGGGAGGGCTCAGCACAGATACGCAGTATTTT.

The rearrangement links TRBV5-1 to TRBJ1-1; D is uncertain. Germline V gene lookup returns CDR1 SGHRS and CDR2 YFSETQ. This CDR3 comprises 15 residues. V lost 4 bases and J 1 base, leaving 14 bases between the germline ends. The CDR3 sequence is CASSEQGIGNTEAFF. CDR3 DNA: TGCGCCAGCAGCGAACAAGGCATAGGGAACACTGAAGCTTTCTTT. The full variable domain, its missing parts supplied by reference TRBV5-1 and TRBJ1-1, is KAGVTQTPRYLIKTRGQQVTLSCSPISGHRSVSWYQQTPGQGLQFLFEYFSETQRNKGNFPGRFSGRQFSNSRSEMNVSTLELGDSALYLCASSEQGIGNTEAFFGQGTRLTVV.

The chain joins TRBV27 to TRBJ2-7; D gene unclear. Deletions cut 1 base from V and 4 bases from J, with 11 bases between. CDR3 length equals 14 residues. Germline CDR1 and CDR2: MNHEY and SMNVEV (reference sequence). The CDR3 sequence: CASSLYPLGYEQYF. CDR3 nucleotides: TGTGCCAGCAGTTTATACCCTTTGGGGTACGAGCAGTACTTC.

This chain uses TRBV13 with TRBJ2-4, with 8 bases fitting TRBD1. V shed 5 bases, J shed 3 bases, and the junction held 12 bases outside the gene matches. The CDR3 is made up of 17 amino acids. Germline loops: CDR1 PRHDT, CDR2 FYEKMQ (reference sequence). The CDR3 DNA reads as TGTGCCAGCAGCCTATACCAGGGGGCGGTGGGCAAAAACATTCAGTACTTC. It is translated as CASSLYQGAVGKNIQYF.

J is TRBJ1-4 and V is TRBV27; D unresolved. Trimming removed 4 bases from V and 7 bases from J, with 10 bases in between. CDR1 is MNHEY and CDR2 is SMNVEV in the germline V gene (reference sequence). CDR3 length equals 13 residues. CDR3 nucleotide sequence: TGTGCCAGCAGTTGGCAGGTTGGTGAAAAACTGTTTTTT. This gives the protein CASSWQVGEKLFF.

This sequence joins TRBV28 and TRBJ2-4, with D perhaps TRBD1 or TRBD2 (5 bases each). CDR3 size: 14 residues. Germline V gene sequence: CDR1 MDHEN, CDR2 SYDVKM. V was trimmed by 7 bases and J by 1 base, leaving 11 bases between them. The DNA of the CDR3 is TGTGCCAGCAACCCCGGGGCTGCCAAAAACATTCAGTACTTC. It yields the protein CASNPGAAKNIQYF. The full variable domain, with the rest looked up from reference TRBV28 and TRBJ2-4, is DVKVTQSSRYLVKRTGEKVFLECVQDMDHENMFWYRQDPGLGLRLIYFSYDVKMKEKGDIPEGYSVSREKKERFSLILESASTNQTSMYLCASNPGAAKNIQYFGAGTRLSVL.

The chain couples TRBV6-5 to TRBJ2-7; 10 nucleotides line up with TRBD2. The CDR3 length is 15 residues. Germline V gives CDR1 MNHEY, CDR2 SVGAGI. V trimming: 2 bases; J trimming: 6 bases; junction bases outside the gene matches: 7. CDR3 sequence reads: CASSYGIAGGSEQYF. As DNA, the CDR3 is TGTGCCAGCAGTTACGGGATAGCGGGAGGATCCGAGCAGTACTTC.

The CDR3 sequence: CASSRDRDLRQPQHF. CDR3 in DNA: TGTGCCAGCAGTCGTGACAGGGATCTTAGGCAGCCCCAGCATTTT. J is TRBJ1-5 and V is TRBV7-2, with 7 bases identical to TRBD1. Unmatched junction bases numbered 12, after V lost 6 bases and J lost 7 bases. The length of the CDR3 is 15 residues. Germline values: CDR1 SGHTA, CDR2 FQGNSA.

The chain uses TRBV1 and TRBJ2-2; TRBD2, the table's D call, lacks a check against the DNA. TRBV1 is shown as a pseudogene. The CDR3 has 16 amino acids. The CDR3 loop is CTSSPPRRGGAGELFF. The DNA for the CDR3 is TGCACCAGCAGCCCTCCCCGGCGGGGAGGAGCCGGGGAGCTGTTTTTT.

This rearrangement joins TRBV7-2 to TRBJ1-2, with D possibly matching TRBD1 (5 bases). Germline lookup yields CDR1 SGHTA and CDR2 FQGNSA. Trimming shortened V by 4 bases and J by 0 bases, and 9 bases separated the two germline ends. The CDR3 has 14 amino acids. The CDR3 spells CASSSDITNYGYTF. The CDR3 DNA reads as TGTGCCAGCAGCTCGGACATCACTAACTATGGCTACACCTTC.